This TCR beta chain was recovered during a study of shared clonotypes between healthy human individuals. Across the study: Plates per donor: three CD4 naive, three CD4 memory, two CD8 naive, one CD8 memory.

Comment on this clone: Its antigen is as yet unknown. Different DNA sequences within this sample yield the same CDR3.

General study findings and limits: It was observed that roughly 5% of naive CD4 clonotypes were shared across a few donors. It was the non-shared clonotypes that had lower generation probabilities than clonotypes shared by all four donors.

Trimming took 3 bases from V and 4 from J; bases not matched to a gene: 5. Germline V lookup: CDR1 SGHTA, CDR2 FQGTGA. The CDR3 spans 15 residues. Authors' methods: From ImmunoSEQ came sequences covering only the junction and carrying no quality scores, so filtering differed. Sequencing used immunoSEQ multiplex PCR; TCRdb keeps in-frame clones, though not all of them. V and J calls and clone size come straight from that table; D and trimming were deduced from the DNA. The table lists approximately 2,300,000 clones, 92% of them singletons. J is TRBJ2-1 and V is TRBV7-3, with 8 bases fitting TRBD2. The receptor's source is a young man in good health. Some clones in this sample may be carry-over from other donors' samples. Sequencing was performed on naive CD4+ T cells from PBMCs. Noted subset: CD45RA+ positively selected. In nucleotides, the CDR3 is TGTGCCAGCAGCTTCGCGGGAGGAGGTTACAATGAGCAGTTCTTC. It specifies CASSFAGGGYNEQFF.